This T cell receptor beta chain is from a study of shared clonotypes between healthy human individuals. Turning to the study itself: Per donor, CD8 memory used one plate, CD8 naive used two, CD4 memory used three and CD4 naive used three.

CDR1 and CDR2 (germline): MNHEY, SVGAGI. J was trimmed by 0 bases and V by 6 bases; bases with no gene match: 4. CDR3 length: 14 amino acids. Method: immunoSEQ multiplex PCR; TCRdb's copy keeps in-frame clones and lacks some. The sample contains 2 million to 2.5 million clones, more than 85% of which appear only once. The V and J genes are TRBV6-5 and TRBJ1-1, with TRBD1 matching 7 bases. The sequence derives from a man aged 18-30 years in good health. Some clones in this sample may be carry-over from other donors' samples. Sequencing used naive CD4+ T cells from PBMCs. Subset specified: CD45RA+ positively selected. The CDR3 DNA follows: TGTGCCAGCAGGGGGACAGCCTTGAACACTGAAGCTTTCTTT. Protein product: CASRGTALNTEAFF.